What follows describes a single T cell receptor beta chain. Original methodology: Reference gene primer amplification gave nucleated cell count estimates. Sequenced by immunoSEQ multiplex PCR; TCRdb stores in-frame clones only, minus some. Clonal size and the V and J genes are those of that table, whereas D and trimming came from the DNA. The data contain 140,000 or so clones, 80% of them seen just once; the ten biggest clones take up roughly 5.3%. The data were taken from a study of blood T cell repertoires in COVID-19. As for the study in general: Samples came from the United States, Italy and Spain, spanning acute and convalescent COVID-19. From T cells, B-cell-depleted T cells, or PBMCs came the material, which was cDNA or gDNA.

Specimen: peripheral blood. This clonotype was sampled from a woman in her 50s with acute or convalescent COVID-19.

The DNA for the CDR3 is TGTGCCAGCAGCTTAGGCCCTCAGGGAGGAAAAAACATTCAGTACTTC. Encoded protein: CASSLGPQGGKNIQYF. The chain couples TRBV7-3 to TRBJ2-4; tentative D call: TRBD2 (6 bases). Germline CDR1 and CDR2: SGHTA and FQGTGA. Between the trimmed V and J ends, which lost 2 bases and 4 bases, there was a span of 15 bases. The CDR3 consists of 16 residues. The full variable domain, rest sourced from reference TRBV7-3 and TRBJ2-4, is GAGVSQTPSNKVTEKGKYVELRCDPISGHTALYWYRQSLGQGPEFLIYFQGTGAADDSGLPNDRFFAVRPEGSVSTLKIQRTERGDSAVYLCASSLGPQGGKNIQYFGAGTRLSVL.